This T cell receptor (beta chain) was sequenced in a study of blood T cell repertoires in COVID-19. This clone was observed a few times. This sample includes further DNA sequences coding for the same CDR3. Original analysis: Reference gene primer amplification gave nucleated cell count estimates. Sequencing used immunoSEQ multiplex PCR; TCRdb keeps in-frame clones, though not all of them. The V and J calls and the clone size are those of that table, but D and trimming were determined from the DNA. The table shows roughly 150,000 clones, with more than 65% occurring only once. This clonotype was sampled from a woman aged 45 to 65 with acute or convalescent COVID-19. The sequenced material came from peripheral blood.

Here the CDR3 DNA reads TGTGCCAGCAGCCTCGGGACAGGGAGAACTAATGAAAAACTGTTTTTT. Protein sequence: CASSLGTGRTNEKLFF. The rearrangement joins TRBV5-5 to TRBJ1-4; 9 bases fit TRBD1. Germline CDR1 is SGHKS and CDR2 is YYEKEE (reference sequence). The V and J ends lost 4 bases and 1 base, in that order; junction bases with no gene match: 5. CDR3 length: 16 residues.